This T cell receptor (beta chain) was profiled in a study of CD8 T cells in Susac syndrome. Trimming removed 8 bases at V and 0 bases at J, with 12 bases between. Germline CDR1 is DFQATT and CDR2 is SNEGSKA (reference sequence). This CDR3 spans 13 amino acids. Sequencing targeted TCR beta in T cells from blood (CD8+ and CD4+). The TEMRA cells underwent FACS enrichment, while the CD8+ and CD4+ T cells underwent negative isolation. Points on this clonotype: What it binds is unknown.

With random hexamers, reverse transcription was performed on roughly 0.45 to 1 ug of RNA. Amplification of TCR beta CDR3 used immunoSEQ multiplex PCR across 54 Vbeta and 13 Jbeta. TCRdb processed the immunoSEQ multiplex PCR reads anew with MiXCR; each CDR3 protein has one entry. The sample carries around 160,000 distinct CDR3 sequences, 94% recorded once. Findings and caveats of the study: The study recognized that the number of individuals in its TCR sequencing and HLA analysis was relatively small.

The chain combines TRBV20-1 with TRBJ2-3; tentatively, D is TRBD1 or TRBD2 (5 bases each). The sequencing input was CD4+ T cells from PBMCs. The TCR sequence derives from a human donor with multiple sclerosis. The DNA for the CDR3 is TGCAGTCCCGGGGACCCCAGCACAGATACGCAGTATTTT. The encoded protein is CSPGDPSTDTQYF.